This T cell receptor (beta chain) derives from a study of PD-1 blockade in classical Hodgkin lymphoma. Of note for this clone: Its cognate antigen is unknown.

Findings and caveats of the study: Complete responders had baseline diversity similar to newly diagnosed patients. Patients with an early start, nivolumab under 1 year after ASCT, were excluded. Newly diagnosed patients reportedly had lower baseline TCR diversity than healthy donors.

The length of the CDR3 is 15 residues. Trimming cost V 5 bases and J 3 bases, with 13 bases left between them. Germline V gives CDR1 MNHEY, CDR2 SMNVEV (reference sequence). Only in-frame clones appear in the TCRdb table, and some are missing; sequencing was by immunoSEQ multiplex PCR. Here the sample spans 100,000 or so clones, roughly 91% being singletons. Time point indicated: cycle 4 day 1 (C4D1), after less than seven weeks of nivolumab. Every patient had relapsed following autologous stem cell transplantation, and cohorts differed in brentuximab vedotin exposure. Patients reached a best response of complete response, partial response or progressive disease.

This chain links TRBV27 with TRBJ2-2; perhaps TRBD2 as D (5 bases). This clonotype originated in a human donor with classical Hodgkin lymphoma. This material consisted of peripheral blood mononuclear cells (PBMCs), taken before the fourth cycle of nivolumab. The CDR3 loop is CASSTTRPHTGELFF. The CDR3 DNA reads as TGTGCCAGCAGTACAACTAGGCCGCACACCGGGGAGCTGTTTTTT.